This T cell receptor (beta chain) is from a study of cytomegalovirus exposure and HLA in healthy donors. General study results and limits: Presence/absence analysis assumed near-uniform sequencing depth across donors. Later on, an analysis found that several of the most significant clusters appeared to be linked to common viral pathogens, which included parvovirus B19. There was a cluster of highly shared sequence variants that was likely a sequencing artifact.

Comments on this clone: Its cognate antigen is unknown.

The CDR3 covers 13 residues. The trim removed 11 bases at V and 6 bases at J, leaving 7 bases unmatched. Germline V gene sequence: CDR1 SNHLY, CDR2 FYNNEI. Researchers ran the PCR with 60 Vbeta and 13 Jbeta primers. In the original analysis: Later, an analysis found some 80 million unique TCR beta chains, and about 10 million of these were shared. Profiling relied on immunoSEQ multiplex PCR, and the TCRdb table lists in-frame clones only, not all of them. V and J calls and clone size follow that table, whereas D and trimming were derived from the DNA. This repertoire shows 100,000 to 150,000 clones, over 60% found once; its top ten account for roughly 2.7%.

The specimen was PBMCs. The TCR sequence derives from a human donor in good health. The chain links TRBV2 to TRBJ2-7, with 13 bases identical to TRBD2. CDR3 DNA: TGTGCCGCAAGACTAGCGGGGGGTGGCGAGCAGTACTTC. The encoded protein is CAARLAGGGEQYF.